The clone carrying this TCR beta chain was found a few times. Antigen unknown. The sample originates from a study of T cells in Graves' hyperthyroidism and ophthalmopathy. General observations from the study: Before onset, by a median of 6.5 months, the model predicted ophthalmopathy.

The V end lost 3 bases, the J end lost 5 bases, and 16 bases lay between the germline ends. Germline V gives CDR1 DFQATT, CDR2 SNEGSKA (reference sequence). This CDR3 is built from 14 residues. RNA transcripts gave rise to amplified TCR beta CDR3 regions. RT-PCR in the first round (using the HTBI primer set) targeted the TCR CDR3. Each CDR3 protein gets one entry after TCRdb re-called the multiplex PCR reads with MiXCR. This sample has roughly 420,000 distinct CDR3 sequences, with about an eighth found just once. The sequence was collected from a young woman with Graves' hyperthyroidism. The gene calls are TRBV20-1 and TRBJ1-2; D unresolved. Material for sequencing was blood. Written as DNA, the CDR3 is TGCAGTGCTAGGGATCACGCTTTCGGGTATGGCTACACCTTC. Amino acid sequence: CSARDHAFGYGYTF.